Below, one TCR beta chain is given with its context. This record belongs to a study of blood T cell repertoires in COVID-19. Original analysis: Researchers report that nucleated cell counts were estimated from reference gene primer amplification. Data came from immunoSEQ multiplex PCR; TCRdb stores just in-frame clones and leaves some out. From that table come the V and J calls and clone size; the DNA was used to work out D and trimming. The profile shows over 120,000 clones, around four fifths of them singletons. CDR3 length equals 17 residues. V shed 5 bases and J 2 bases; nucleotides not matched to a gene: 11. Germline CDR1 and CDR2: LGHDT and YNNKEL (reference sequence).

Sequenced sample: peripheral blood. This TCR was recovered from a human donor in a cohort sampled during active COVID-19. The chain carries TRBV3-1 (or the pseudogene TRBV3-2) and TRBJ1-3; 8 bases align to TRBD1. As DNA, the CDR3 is TGTGCCAGCAGCTTAGACAGGGGTGAAGTGCCTGGAAACACCATATATTTT. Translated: CASSLDRGEVPGNTIYF.